This T cell receptor beta chain was identified during a study of blood T cell repertoires in COVID-19. Study-wide context: Collection of acute and convalescent COVID-19 samples took place in the United States, Italy and Spain. T cells, B-cell-depleted T cells, or PBMCs supplied cDNA or gDNA.

The CDR3 length is 13 residues. V lost 5 bases and J lost 4, with 11 bases in between. Germline V gene lookup returns CDR1 SNHLY and CDR2 FYNNEI. The authors' processing: Using reference gene primer amplification, nucleated cell counts were estimated. Measured with immunoSEQ multiplex PCR; TCRdb has only the in-frame clones, and not every one. The D gene and trimming were derived from the DNA, and the V and J assignments and clone size from that table. The sample lists tens of thousands of clones; roughly 89% were seen once. What was sequenced was peripheral blood. The sequence derives from a man older than 75 with acute or convalescent COVID-19. V and J are TRBV2 and TRBJ2-5; a weak D match, TRBD1 (6 bases). The CDR3 loop reads CASSLTGTETQYF. The CDR3 DNA is TGTGCCAGCAGTTTAACAGGGACAGAGACCCAGTACTTC.